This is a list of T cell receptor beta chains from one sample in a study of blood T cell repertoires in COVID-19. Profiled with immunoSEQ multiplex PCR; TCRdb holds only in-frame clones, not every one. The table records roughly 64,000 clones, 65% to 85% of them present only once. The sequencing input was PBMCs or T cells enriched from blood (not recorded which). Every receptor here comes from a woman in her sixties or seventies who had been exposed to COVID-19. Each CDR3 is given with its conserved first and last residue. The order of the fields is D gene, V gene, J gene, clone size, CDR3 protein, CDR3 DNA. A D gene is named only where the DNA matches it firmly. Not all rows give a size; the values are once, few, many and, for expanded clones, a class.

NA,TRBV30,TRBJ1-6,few,CAWSVDSLSPLHF,TGTGCCTGGAGTGTAGATTCACTTTCACCCCTCCACTTT
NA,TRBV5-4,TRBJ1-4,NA,CASSPQGVNEKLFF,TGTGCCAGCAGCCCCCAAGGGGTAAATGAAAAACTGTTTTTT
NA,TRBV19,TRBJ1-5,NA,CASSGAPTQPQHF,TGTGCCAGTAGTGGTGCCCCTACTCAGCCCCAGCATTTT
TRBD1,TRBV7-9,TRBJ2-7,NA,CASSLVIGTVYEQYF,TGTGCCAGCAGCTTAGTTATTGGGACAGTCTACGAGCAGTACTTC
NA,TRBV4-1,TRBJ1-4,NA,CASSHFQELFF,TGCGCCAGCAGCCACTTTCAGGAACTGTTTTTT
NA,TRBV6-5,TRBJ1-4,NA,CASSYGGASEKLFF,TGTGCCAGCAGTTACGGAGGGGCTAGTGAAAAACTGTTTTTT
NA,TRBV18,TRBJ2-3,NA,CASSPLPLGRTDTQYF,TGTGCCAGCTCACCACTTCCCCTAGGGAGGACAGATACGCAGTATTTT
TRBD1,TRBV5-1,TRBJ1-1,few,CASSLGDSYSEAFF,TGCGCCAGCAGCTTGGGGGACAGCTACTCTGAAGCTTTCTTT
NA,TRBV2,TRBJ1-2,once,CASSPGTGRGRGYTF,TGTGCCAGCAGTCCAGGGACGGGGAGGGGTCGGGGCTACACCTTC
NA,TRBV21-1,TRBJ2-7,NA,CASSKHPDCYEQYF,TGTGCCAGCAGCAAACACCCTGACTGCTACGAGCAGTACTTC
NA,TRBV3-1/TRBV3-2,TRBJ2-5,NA,CASSQGGIGGNYF,TGTGCCAGCAGCCAAGGGGGGATAGGGGGTAATTACTTC
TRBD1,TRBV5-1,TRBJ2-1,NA,CASSHGQGFMPFF,TGCGCCAGCAGCCACGGACAGGGGTTTATGCCGTTCTTC
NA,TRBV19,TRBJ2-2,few,CASSPPGDTGELFF,TGTGCCAGTAGTCCCCCAGGGGACACCGGGGAGCTGTTTTTT
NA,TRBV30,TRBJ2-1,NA,CAWSVQFSGEQFF,TGTGCCTGGAGTGTACAGTTTTCCGGTGAGCAGTTCTTC
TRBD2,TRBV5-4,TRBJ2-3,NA,CASSLGLAGGRSDTQYF,TGTGCCAGCAGCTTGGGACTAGCGGGGGGGCGGTCAGATACGCAGTATTTT
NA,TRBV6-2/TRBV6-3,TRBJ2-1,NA,CASSYALNSYNEQFF,TGTGCCAGCAGTTACGCTCTAAACTCCTACAATGAGCAGTTCTTC
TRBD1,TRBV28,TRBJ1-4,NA,CASCRGKEKLFF,TGTGCCAGCTGCAGGGGGAAGGAAAAACTGTTTTTT
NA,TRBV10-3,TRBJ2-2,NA,CATTHRAPGELFF,TGTGCCACCACCCACAGGGCTCCCGGGGAGCTGTTTTTT
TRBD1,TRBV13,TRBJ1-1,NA,CASSPRTGLGYTEAFF,TGTGCCAGCAGCCCAAGGACAGGGTTGGGGTACACTGAAGCTTTCTTT
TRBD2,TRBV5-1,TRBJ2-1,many,CASSLLAGGGYNEQFF,TGCGCCAGCAGCTTGTTGGCGGGAGGGGGTTACAATGAGCAGTTCTTC
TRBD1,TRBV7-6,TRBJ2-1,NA,CASSLAGTGGLGEQFF,TGTGCCAGCAGCTTAGCGGGGACAGGGGGCTTAGGTGAGCAGTTCTTC
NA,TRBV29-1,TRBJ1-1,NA,CSVESPGTEAFF,TGCAGCGTTGAGAGTCCTGGCACTGAAGCTTTCTTT
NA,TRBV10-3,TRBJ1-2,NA,CAISGVPEASYTF,TGTGCCATCAGTGGAGTCCCAGAGGCCAGCTACACCTTC
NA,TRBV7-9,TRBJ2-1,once,CASSDKGGGGGSYNEQFF,TGTGCCAGCAGCGACAAGGGGGGAGGGGGAGGCTCCTACAATGAGCAGTTCTTC
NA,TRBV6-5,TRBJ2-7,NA,CASSWQKSYEQYF,TGTGCCAGCAGTTGGCAGAAGTCCTACGAGCAGTACTTC
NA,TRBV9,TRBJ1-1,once,CASAGTRNTEAFF,TGTGCCAGCGCGGGCACACGGAACACTGAAGCTTTCTTT
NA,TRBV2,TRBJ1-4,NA,CASTPGVATNEKLFF,TGTGCCAGCACTCCTGGAGTTGCAACTAATGAAAAACTGTTTTTT
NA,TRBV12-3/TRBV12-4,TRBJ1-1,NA,CASSVSGGEAFF,TGTGCCAGCTCTGTCTCGGGTGGTGAAGCTTTCTTT
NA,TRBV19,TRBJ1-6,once,CASKERGYSPLHF,TGTGCCTCCAAAGAGAGGGGGTACTCACCCCTCCACTTT
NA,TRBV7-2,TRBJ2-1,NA,CASSLNSGNEQFF,TGTGCCAGCAGCTTAAACTCGGGGAATGAGCAGTTCTTC
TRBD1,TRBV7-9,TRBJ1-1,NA,CASSLTGIRTEAFF,TGTGCCAGCAGCTTGACAGGGATAAGGACTGAAGCTTTCTTT
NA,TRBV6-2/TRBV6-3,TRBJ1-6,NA,CASSRTWVESPLHF,TGTGCCAGCAGCCGAACTTGGGTGGAGTCACCCCTCCACTTT
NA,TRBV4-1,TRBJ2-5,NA,CASSQRGGLGTQYF,TGCGCCAGCAGCCAGCGGGGAGGCCTAGGGACCCAGTACTTC
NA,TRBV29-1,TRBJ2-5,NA,CSVVPGMETQYF,TGCAGCGTTGTACCAGGGATGGAGACCCAGTACTTC
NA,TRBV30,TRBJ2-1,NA,CAWSDGKKGWAYNEQFF,TGTGCCTGGAGCGACGGGAAGAAGGGATGGGCTTACAATGAGCAGTTCTTC
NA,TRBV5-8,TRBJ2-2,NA,CASSPSSVQSIHYTGELFF,TGTGCCAGCAGCCCTTCCTCGGTACAGAGTATTCATTACACCGGGGAGCTGTTTTTT
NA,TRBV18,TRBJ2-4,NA,CASSPGGENQYF,TGTGCCAGCTCACCCGGGGGAGAAAATCAGTACTTC
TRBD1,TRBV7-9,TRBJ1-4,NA,CASSLLDRLFF,TGTGCCAGCAGCTTACTGGACAGGCTGTTTTTT
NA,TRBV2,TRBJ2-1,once,CASSSPLDRFSYNEQFF,TGTGCCAGCAGTTCCCCTCTAGACCGTTTCTCCTACAATGAGCAGTTCTTC
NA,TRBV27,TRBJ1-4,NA,CASSWVPGGKITNEKLFF,TGTGCCAGCAGTTGGGTCCCCGGGGGGAAGATCACTAATGAAAAACTGTTTTTT
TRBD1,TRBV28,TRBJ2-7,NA,CASSRRGRTAYEQYF,TGTGCCAGCAGTCGCAGGGGGCGAACTGCCTACGAGCAGTACTTC
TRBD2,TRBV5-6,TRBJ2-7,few,CASSLDGGSNEQYF,TGTGCCAGCAGCTTGGACGGGGGGTCTAACGAGCAGTACTTC
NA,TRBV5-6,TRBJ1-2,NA,CASTNSKGGANYGYTF,TGTGCCAGCACCAACTCGAAGGGGGGGGCTAACTATGGCTACACCTTC
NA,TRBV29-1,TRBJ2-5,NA,CSVRGPRGGTQYF,TGCAGCGTGCGGGGCCCCAGAGGCGGGACCCAGTACTTC
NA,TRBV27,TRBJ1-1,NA,CASSLSPYGGNTEAFF,TGTGCCAGCAGTTTATCTCCTTACGGGGGGAACACTGAAGCTTTCTTT
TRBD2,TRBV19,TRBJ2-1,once,CASSRSWTSGGGEQFF,TGTGCCAGTAGTCGTTCTTGGACTAGCGGGGGGGGAGAGCAGTTCTTC
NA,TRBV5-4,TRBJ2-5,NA,CASSAEAGQQETQYF,TGTGCCAGCAGCGCCGAGGCGGGCCAGCAAGAGACCCAGTACTTC
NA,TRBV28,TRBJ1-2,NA,CASALTTYGYTF,TGTGCCAGCGCCTTGACTACCTATGGCTACACCTTC